The entry below gives a single TCR beta chain sequence along with its context. V was pared by 0 bases and J by 10 bases, with 22 bases between. The germline V gene has CDR1 SGHRS and CDR2 YFSETQ. The CDR3 runs to 16 residues. The entry originates in a study of blood T cell repertoires in COVID-19. Whole-study context: Sites across the United States, Italy and Spain contributed samples from acute and convalescent COVID-19. Sources were T cells, B-cell-depleted T cells, or PBMCs; the material itself was cDNA or gDNA.

Produced via immunoSEQ multiplex PCR; TCRdb's table is partial and in-frame only. The table includes 160,000 or so clones, approximately 87% detected once. The sequence came from a woman in her 70s with COVID-19, enrolled during active disease. Input material: peripheral blood. V and J are TRBV5-1 and TRBJ1-1, with D perhaps TRBD1 (6 bases). The CDR3 DNA sequence: TGCGCCAGCAGCTTGGGTGGGGGCCAAATCTCAAGCCTAGCTTTCTTT. Residues: CASSLGGGQISSLAFF.